One T cell receptor beta chain is described in this entry. Its target is not known. The record originates from a study of shared clonotypes between healthy human individuals. Study findings and constraints: An expected dependence of interdonor clonotype sharing on sequencing depth was noted.

The germline CDR1 and CDR2 sequences are SGHTA and FQGTGA. The CDR3 runs 16 residues. V gave up 6 bases and J gave up 0 bases, with 14 bases separating them. Researchers divided each subset's genomic DNA evenly across several immunoSEQ plates. Measured with immunoSEQ multiplex PCR; TCRdb has only the in-frame clones, and not every one. The sample lists about 2.3 million clones, under 95% occurring once. The specimen was naive CD4+ T cells from PBMCs. The subset here: CD45RA+ positively selected. This TCR was recovered from a man younger than 30 in good health. Some clones in this sample may be carry-over from other donors' samples. The rearrangement uses TRBV7-3 and TRBJ1-4, with D uncertain. CDR3 sequence reads: CASRPTTGTTNEKLFF. The CDR3 DNA follows: TGTGCCAGCAGGCCCACGACTGGTACAACTAATGAAAAACTGTTTTTT.